This T cell receptor (beta chain) was sequenced for a study of PD-L1 blockade in urothelial cancer (TCRdb year 2017). Regarding the study in general: Every patient began therapy in the mid-2010s and was given atezolizumab 1,200 mg intravenously every 3 weeks. About 85% of the roughly 29 patients were identified as males with urothelial cancer of bladder origin, and a prior smoking history was reported by 18 of 29 patients. Patients had an ECOG performance status of 0 or 1 and had received between 0 and 3 prior chemotherapy regimens. Blood samples were analyzed 3 weeks after the start of treatment (second dose) and 6 weeks after the start of treatment. Blood samples gave median yields of about 140,000 T cells and over 80,000 unique TCRs, along with a median clonality of roughly 0.08. The study was an exploratory multi-omic analysis of somatic, immune and clinical correlates of response to PD-L1 blockade with atezolizumab in urothelial cancer. Pretreatment tumor samples, along with matched peripheral blood serially collected before and after atezolizumab treatment, were subjected to TCR sequencing. Durable clinical benefit was defined as progression-free survival longer than 6 months, and TCR features were also tested against progression-free and overall survival. Whole exome sequencing and RNA sequencing of pretreatment tumors were performed alongside TCR sequencing in the same patients. Roughly nine patients achieved durable clinical benefit and approximately 20 did not. Over 28 patients had pretreatment blood TCR-seq, 24 had at least one posttreatment blood collection, and 24 had tumor TCR-seq.

With regard to this clone: Its recognized antigen is unknown. The input lacks base qualities; no much larger clone sits a single base away.

The germline V gene encodes CDR1 SEHNR and CDR2 FQNEAQ (reference sequence). The CDR3 numbers 12 residues from cysteine through phenylalanine. The only DNA kept is the CDR3, 36 bases in frame from the first base. V is pared back by 1 base and J by 4 bases, with 4 bases lying between the germline termini. The full study reports these points: Because the sample size was small (n ≈ 29) and many of the analyses were exploratory, the results are meant to be hypothesis-generating. Improved progression-free and overall survival was associated with having pretreatment peripheral blood TCR clonality below the median. Among patients with durable benefit, tumor-associated TCR clones showed greater expansion in peripheral blood 3 weeks after treatment started (n ≈ 21, p = 0.022).

Synthetic TCR analog templates were spiked into each PCR to estimate absolute template abundance from read counts. The immunoSEQ assay used bias-controlled V and J gene primers to amplify TCRbeta CDR3 regions from genomic DNA. Sequencing of rearranged TCRbeta segments was done at approximately 20X coverage. For the original study's pipeline: Sequencing errors were corrected by clustering, and CDR3s were annotated against IMGT so that V, D and J genes could be assigned. Downstream analyses used only productive TCRbeta rearrangements, leaving out any out-of-frame or stop-codon sequences. Clonality was computed as one minus Shannon entropy normalized by the log of the number of unique productive sequences. Clones differing between time points or between blood and tumor were identified by Fisher's exact test with Benjamini-Hochberg correction at adjusted p below 0.01. Imported from immuneACCESS, the table was reduced by TCRdb to in-frame sequences with V and J called. These copies leave out some clones; in studies compared against another copy, an unresolved V gene accounts for under half, and the cause of the remainder is not known. The V and J calls and clone size were taken over from that table, and D and trimming were inferred from the DNA. This sample lists almost 90,000 clones; 84% were detected once. The ten largest clones capture around 2% of the sample.

In the paper's terms, the time point label means: pretreatment peripheral blood. The cohort included some 30 patients with locally advanced or metastatic urothelial carcinoma who were treated at Memorial Sloan Kettering on a trial protocol. Peripheral blood mononuclear cells were collected pretreatment and during treatment, with between 1 and 8 total time points per patient. The Qiagen DNeasy Blood extraction kit was used to purify genomic DNA from total PBMCs and tumor samples. PBMCs were collected pretreatment and during treatment, and were isolated and stored as previously described. This clonotype originated in a man in his sixties with urothelial cancer. Recombination connected TRBV7-9 to TRBJ1-1, with the D gene uncertain. This specimen was PBMCs, taken around atezolizumab (anti-PD-L1) treatment. The CDR3 protein: CASSLGATEAFF. Here is the DNA: TGTGCCAGCAGCTTAGGGGCCACTGAAGCTTTCTTT.